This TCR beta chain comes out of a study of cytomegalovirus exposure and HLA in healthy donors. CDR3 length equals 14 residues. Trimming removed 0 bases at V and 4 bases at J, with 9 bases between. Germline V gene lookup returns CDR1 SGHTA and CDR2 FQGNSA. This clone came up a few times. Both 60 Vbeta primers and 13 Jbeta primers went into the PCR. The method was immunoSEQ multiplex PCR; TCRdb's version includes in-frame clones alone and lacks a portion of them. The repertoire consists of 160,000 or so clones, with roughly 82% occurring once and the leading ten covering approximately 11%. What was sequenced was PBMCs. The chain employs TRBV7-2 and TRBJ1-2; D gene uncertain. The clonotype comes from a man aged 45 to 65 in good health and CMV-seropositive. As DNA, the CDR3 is TGTGCCAGCAGCTTAGCGTGGGAGTCCTATGGCTACACCTTC. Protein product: CASSLAWESYGYTF. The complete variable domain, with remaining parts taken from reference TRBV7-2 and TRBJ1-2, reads GAGVSQSPSNKVTEKGKDVELRCDPISGHTALYWYRQSLGQGLEFLIYFQGNSAPDKSGLPSDRFSAERTGGSVSTLTIQRTQQEDSAVYLCASSLAWESYGYTFGSGTRLTVV.